A selection of T cell receptor beta chains follows, all from one sample in a study of CD8 T cells in ankylosing spondylitis. MiXCR, run by TCRdb on the 5' RACE reads, gives a single entry per CDR3 protein. The data hold 150,000 or so distinct CDR3 sequences, with roughly 34% observed a single time. The sequenced material came from synovial fluid, either unsorted or a sorted T cell fraction (not recorded which). The source of these receptors is a male donor with ankylosing spondylitis. Each CDR3 is given with its conserved first and last residue. A D gene is named only where the DNA matches it firmly. Clone size is not always given. Where it is, it says once, few, many or a class for expanded clones.

TRBD1,.,TRBV2,TRBJ1-5,CASSTGQGRQPQHF,TGTGCCAGCAGCACTGGACAGGGTCGTCAGCCCCAGCATTTT
TRBD2,.,TRBV14,TRBJ2-3,CASSQGLRGGTDTQYF,TGTGCCAGCAGCCAAGGATTGCGGGGGGGCACAGATACGCAGTATTTT
TRBD2,few,TRBV29-1,TRBJ2-1,CSVRGGHNEQFF,TGCAGCGTTCGGGGGGGACACAATGAGCAGTTCTTC
TRBD2,.,TRBV5-1,TRBJ2-1,CASHLVAGSLYNEQFF,TGCGCCAGCCACTTGGTAGCGGGGAGCCTCTACAATGAGCAGTTCTTC
TRBD1,few,TRBV27,TRBJ2-1,CASSLGTGTYNEQFF,TGTGCCAGCAGTTTAGGGACAGGGACCTACAATGAGCAGTTCTTC
.,few,TRBV6-5,TRBJ2-2,CASSYSGWFTGELFF,TGTGCCAGCAGTTACTCGGGATGGTTCACCGGGGAGCTGTTTTTT
.,few,TRBV12-3/TRBV12-4,TRBJ1-2,CASTNRGLSYGYTF,TGTGCCAGCACCAACCGAGGCCTTAGCTATGGCTACACCTTC
TRBD1,.,TRBV6-1,TRBJ2-5,CASSRPGTAQETQYF,TGTGCCAGCAGCCGACCTGGGACAGCCCAAGAGACCCAGTACTTC
.,many,TRBV12-3/TRBV12-4,TRBJ1-2,CASSFGHLSYGYTF,TGTGCCAGCAGTTTCGGCCACCTTTCGTATGGCTACACCTTC
.,.,TRBV20-1,TRBJ2-3,CSAPDPRGLDTQYF,TGCAGTGCTCCCGACCCTAGGGGCTTAGATACGCAGTATTTT
.,.,TRBV27,TRBJ2-7,CASSPVREPYEQYF,TGTGCCAGCAGCCCAGTACGGGAGCCCTACGAGCAGTACTTC
.,many,TRBV2,TRBJ1-6,CASRSSYNSPLHF,TGTGCCAGCAGGAGCTCCTATAATTCACCCCTCCACTTT
.,once,TRBV3-1,TRBJ1-2,CASSHRGYGYTF,TGTGCCAGCAGCCACCGGGGATATGGCTACACCTTC
.,.,TRBV12-3/TRBV12-4,TRBJ1-6,CASSLSGVLSPLHF,TGTGCCAGCAGTTTGTCAGGGGTCTTATCACCCCTCCACTTT
.,many,TRBV29-1,TRBJ2-2,CSGGPGTGELFF,TGCAGCGGGGGACCAGGGACCGGGGAGCTGTTTTTT
.,.,TRBV10-3,TRBJ1-2,CATLRGGAGSGDGYTF,TGTGCCACCCTCCGGGGGGGGGCAGGGAGTGGTGACGGCTACACCTTC
.,few,TRBV7-3,TRBJ2-1,CASSLIGGGALNEQFF,TGTGCCAGCAGCTTAATAGGTGGGGGGGCCCTCAATGAGCAGTTCTTC
.,.,TRBV27,TRBJ1-4,CANCPVWGEKLFF,TGTGCCAACTGCCCCGTCTGGGGTGAAAAACTGTTTTTT
.,few,TRBV3-1,TRBJ2-1,CASSQGFGSPYNEQFF,TGTGCCAGCAGCCAAGGCTTCGGGAGTCCCTACAATGAGCAGTTCTTC
.,.,TRBV30,TRBJ1-1,CAWSSQGSPEAFF,TGTGCCTGGAGTAGCCAGGGGTCGCCTGAAGCTTTCTTT
.,.,TRBV20-1,TRBJ1-5,CSAREGAYSNQPQHF,TGCAGTGCTAGAGAGGGGGCATATAGCAATCAGCCCCAGCATTTT
TRBD1,few,TRBV30,TRBJ1-6,CAWSPGDRDNSPLHF,TGTGCCTGGAGTCCTGGGGACAGGGACAATTCACCCCTCCACTTT
TRBD2,once,TRBV20-1,TRBJ2-3,CSASMASGGADTQYF,TGCAGTGCTAGTATGGCTAGCGGCGGGGCAGATACGCAGTATTTT
.,.,TRBV7-2,TRBJ2-3,CASSLGGSGTDTQYF,TGTGCCAGCAGCTTAGGCGGTTCGGGCACAGATACGCAGTATTTT
.,many,TRBV6-1,TRBJ1-1,CASSEKIRRGTEAFF,TGTGCCAGCAGTGAAAAGATCAGGCGAGGGACTGAAGCTTTCTTT
TRBD2,few,TRBV5-5,TRBJ2-3,CASGQLAGVADTQYF,TGTGCCAGCGGCCAACTAGCGGGAGTTGCAGATACGCAGTATTTT
TRBD1,many,TRBV5-1,TRBJ1-1,CASSSRRRQGASTEAFF,TGCGCCAGCAGCAGCCGCCGAAGACAGGGGGCCAGCACTGAAGCTTTCTTT
TRBD2,.,TRBV5-5,TRBJ2-7,CASSWGPGTSGTYEQYF,TGTGCCAGCAGCTGGGGACCGGGGACTAGCGGGACCTACGAGCAGTACTTC
TRBD1,many,TRBV9,TRBJ2-1,CASSVEGQGTNEQFF,TGTGCCAGCAGCGTAGAGGGACAGGGTACGAATGAGCAGTTCTTC
.,many,TRBV20-1,TRBJ2-7,CSAPRGADWNF,TGCAGTGCTCCCCGGGGGGCGGACTGGAATTTC
.,few,TRBV20-1,TRBJ1-2,CSARVLLGSYTF,TGCAGTGCTAGAGTGTTGCTTGGGAGCTACACCTTC
TRBD1,few,TRBV25-1,TRBJ2-6,CASRGQAGANVLTF,TGTGCCAGCAGGGGACAGGCTGGGGCCAACGTCCTGACTTTC
.,many,TRBV7-2,TRBJ1-5,CASSLAGSDQPQHF,TGTGCCAGCAGCTTAGCCGGGAGTGATCAGCCCCAGCATTTT
TRBD1,.,TRBV3-1,TRBJ2-7,CASSQDVPWTGFVTYEQYF,TGTGCCAGCAGCCAAGATGTCCCTTGGACAGGCTTCGTTACCTACGAGCAGTACTTC